The 22 T cell receptor beta chains reported below all come from one sample, sequenced in a study of shared clonotypes between healthy human individuals. The assay was immunoSEQ multiplex PCR, and TCRdb's table has in-frame clones only and misses some. The table has roughly 2,500,000 clones, 80% to 95% seen once. Source material: naive CD4+ T cells from PBMCs. Subset: CD45RA+ positively selected. These TCRs come from a man in his late teens or twenties in good health. Some clones in this sample may be carry-over from other donors' samples.

The V gene is TRBV28, the J gene TRBJ1-1; D is perhaps TRBD1 (6 bases). The CDR3 is made up of 14 amino acids. From germline, CDR1 is MDHEN and CDR2 SYDVKM. The germline V and J ends were trimmed by 5 bases and 2 bases, with 12 bases remaining between them. CDR3 sequence (DNA): TGTGCCAGCAGTCGCCACAGGGCTAACACTGAAGCTTTCTTT. This codes for CASSRHRANTEAFF. Using reference TRBV28 and TRBJ1-1 for the parts outside the CDR3, the full variable domain is DVKVTQSSRYLVKRTGEKVFLECVQDMDHENMFWYRQDPGLGLRLIYFSYDVKMKEKGDIPEGYSVSREKKERFSLILESASTNQTSMYLCASSRHRANTEAFFGQGTRLTVV.

This sequence joins TRBV2 and TRBJ1-3; D is possibly TRBD1 (5 bases). Trimming removed 2 bases from V and 3 bases from J, with 14 bases in between. Germline lookup yields CDR1 SNHLY and CDR2 FYNNEI. This CDR3 region has 16 residues. CDR3 DNA sequence: TGTGCCAGCAGTGAATACGGGGCCGCTGGTGGAAACACCATATATTTT. It encodes CASSEYGAAGGNTIYF. The full variable domain, in which reference TRBV2 and TRBJ1-3 provide the parts outside the CDR3, is EPEVTQTPSHQVTQMGQEVILRCVPISNHLYFYWYRQILGQKVEFLVSFYNNEISEKSEIFDDQFSVERPDGSNFTLKIRSTKLEDSAMYFCASSEYGAAGGNTIYFGEGSWLTVV.

Concerning this clone: At the DNA level, this CDR3 is encoded by other sequences in the same sample as well. The CDR3 nucleotides are TGTGCCACCAGCAGAGGGAGGGGCAATCAGCCCCAGCATTTT. This codes for CATSRGRGNQPQHF. The chain couples TRBV15 to TRBJ1-5; no definite D call. Trimming stripped 1 base from V and 2 bases from J, with 6 bases between. Germline CDR1 reads LNHNV; CDR2 reads YYDKDF (reference sequence). The length of the CDR3 is 14 residues. Combining the CDR3 with reference TRBV15 and TRBJ1-5 gives the whole variable domain DAMVIQNPRYQVTQFGKPVTLSCSQTLNHNVMYWYQQKSSQAPKLLFHYYDKDFNNEADTPDNFQSRRPNTSFCFLDIRSPGLGDTAMYLCATSRGRGNQPQHFGDGTRLSIL.

The chain recombines TRBV5-4 with TRBJ2-7, with 13 bases lining up with TRBD2. The germline V gene encodes CDR1 SGHNT and CDR2 YYREEE (reference sequence). V lost 4 bases and J lost 5; bases outside the gene matches: 21. This CDR3 region has 20 residues. The CDR3 DNA follows: TGTGCCAGCAGCGCCTCCGGCGGACTAGCGGGAGTCCAATCCAAACACGAGCAGTACTTC. Translating gives CASSASGGLAGVQSKHEQYF.

This chain joins TRBV5-1 and TRBJ1-3; 8 bases match TRBD1. CDR3 length: 14 residues. V lost 4 bases to trimming and J lost 3 bases; unmatched junction nucleotides: 3. CDR1 and CDR2 (germline): SGHRS, YFSETQ. CDR3 region: CASSATGGGNTIYF. Written as DNA, the CDR3 is TGCGCCAGCAGCGCCACAGGGGGTGGAAACACCATATATTTT.

The chain links TRBV30 to TRBJ2-1; TRBD2 is a possible D gene (5 bases). Germline lookup yields CDR1 GTSNPN and CDR2 SVGIG (reference sequence). This CDR3 has 15 residues. The V and J ends lost 4 bases and 6 bases respectively, with 19 bases between them. As DNA, the CDR3 is TGTGCCTGGACTCCCCGCCGGGGAATAGTCAATGAGCAGTTCTTC. Translating it yields CAWTPRRGIVNEQFF.

The chain joins TRBV7-2 to TRBJ1-2, with 10 positions matching TRBD1. V dropped 1 base and J dropped 5; count of bases not matched to a gene: 10. The CDR3 covers 17 residues. Looked up from germline, CDR1 is SGHTA and CDR2 is FQGNSA. The CDR3 DNA reads TGTGCCAGCAGCTTAGTGGGTGGGACAGGGGATAGTTATGGCTACACCTTC. Translated, it gives CASSLVGGTGDSYGYTF.

J is TRBJ1-2 and V is TRBV7-9, with 7 bases identical to TRBD1. V was pared by 1 base and J by 3 bases, with 5 bases of the junction left unmatched. From germline, CDR1 is SEHNR and CDR2 FQNEAQ (reference sequence). This CDR3 comprises 15 residues. The CDR3 region is CASSLVPGGDYGYTF. CDR3 nucleotide sequence: TGTGCCAGCAGCTTAGTCCCAGGGGGGGACTATGGCTACACCTTC.

The chain uses TRBV6-1 and TRBJ1-2; D is perhaps TRBD1 (6 bases). Germline V lookup: CDR1 MNHNS, CDR2 SASEGT. Trimming took 8 bases from V and 6 from J, leaving 16 bases between them. This CDR3 spans 13 amino acids. CDR3 region: CASFLSGGHGYTF. In nucleotides, the CDR3 is TGTGCCAGCTTCCTATCGGGGGGCCATGGCTACACCTTC.

This chain uses TRBV5-1 with TRBJ1-2; D might be TRBD1 (5 bases). The CDR3 is 14 amino acids. The ends were cut back, 2 bases at V and 8 bases at J, with 16 bases in the middle. CDR1 is SGHRS and CDR2 is YFSETQ in the germline V gene. The CDR3: CASSFLSQGEGYTF. The CDR3 DNA follows: TGCGCCAGCAGCTTCCTGAGTCAGGGCGAAGGCTACACCTTC.

J is TRBJ2-5 and V is TRBV28, with a weak D call TRBD2 (6 bases). Germline CDR1 MDHEN, CDR2 SYDVKM. The CDR3 contains 14 residues. V lost 6 bases to trimming and J lost 4 bases, with 15 bases between them. As DNA, the CDR3 is TGTGCCAGCAGCTTTTCTAGCGTTCGAGAGACCCAGTACTTC. Protein sequence: CASSFSSVRETQYF.

The chain uses TRBV11-3 and TRBJ2-2; D is uncertain. This CDR3 is built from 12 residues. The germline gives CDR1 SGHNT, CDR2 YENEEA. Trimming took 6 bases from V and 6 from J, leaving 8 bases between them. In DNA, the CDR3 is TGTGCCAGCAGTTACGTACCCGGGGAGCTGTTTTTT. Encoded protein: CASSYVPGELFF.

Only a few counts were recorded for this clone. The chain couples TRBV29-1 to TRBJ1-5, with D tentatively TRBD1 (5 bases). V lost 7 bases and J 3 bases, leaving 13 bases between the germline ends. Germline values: CDR1 SQVTM, CDR2 ANQGSEA. The CDR3 is 13 amino acids. Here the CDR3 reads CSAGQGNNQPQHF. The CDR3 DNA reads TGCAGCGCTGGGCAGGGTAACAATCAGCCCCAGCATTTT.

The gene calls are TRBV28 and TRBJ1-2; TRBD1 matches at 7 bases. The CDR3 is 15 residues long. Germline V gene data show CDR1 as MDHEN and CDR2 as SYDVKM. Trimming at V came to 6 bases and at J to 2 bases, leaving 9 bases not matched to a gene. The DNA of the CDR3 is TGTGCCAGCAGGAAGGGAGGGGGCGCGAACTATGGCTACACCTTC. This sequence encodes CASRKGGGANYGYTF.

This clone was observed a single time. Other DNA variants within this sample encode the same CDR3. The J gene is TRBJ2-7, the V gene TRBV19; TRBD2 agrees at 13 bases. The germline V gene has CDR1 LNHDA and CDR2 SQIVND (reference sequence). This CDR3 is built from 14 residues. V lost 9 bases to trimming and J lost 2 bases; unmatched junction nucleotides: 4. The CDR3 DNA reads TGTGCCAGCAGACTAGCGGGAGGTCCCTACGAGCAGTACTTC. Translated, it gives CASRLAGGPYEQYF.

This chain joins TRBV6-1 and TRBJ2-1; no definite D call. Germline V gene sequence: CDR1 MNHNS, CDR2 SASEGT. The CDR3 has 14 residues. V was trimmed by 7 bases and J by 4 bases, leaving 14 bases between them. In DNA form, the CDR3 reads TGTGCCAGCACTATTGGAGTGGGTTACAATGAGCAGTTCTTC. Translating it yields CASTIGVGYNEQFF.

The gene calls are TRBV7-3 and TRBJ2-7, with 13 bases that match TRBD2. From germline, CDR1 is SGHTA and CDR2 FQGTGA. V shed 6 bases, J shed 7 bases, and the junction held 12 bases outside the gene matches. The CDR3 spans 16 residues. CDR3: CASRDGTSGTNGEQYF. CDR3 sequence (DNA): TGTGCCAGCAGGGACGGGACTAGCGGGACCAATGGGGAGCAGTACTTC.

Notes on this clone: Other DNA sequences in the same sample also yield this CDR3. The genes are TRBV5-1 and TRBJ2-3, with 8 bases identical to TRBD1. Germline loops: CDR1 SGHRS, CDR2 YFSETQ. With 5 bases clipped from V and 1 base from J, the junction kept 3 bases outside the gene matches. This CDR3 is built from 14 residues. DNA for the CDR3: TGCGCCAGCAGTCCAGGGGGCGGCACAGATACGCAGTATTTT. Amino acids: CASSPGGGTDTQYF.

The rearrangement uses TRBV12-5 and TRBJ2-1; no reliable D call. The V and J ends lost 6 bases and 8 bases respectively, with 8 bases between them. This CDR3 contains 11 residues. Germline V gene sequence: CDR1 LGHNT, CDR2 FRNRAP. The CDR3 protein is CASGRVDEQFF. The CDR3 DNA follows: TGTGCTAGTGGCCGGGTGGATGAGCAGTTCTTC. The full variable domain, rest sourced from reference TRBV12-5 and TRBJ2-1, is DARVTQTPRHKVTEMGQEVTMRCQPILGHNTVFWYRQTMMQGLELLAYFRNRAPLDDSGMPKDRFSAEMPDATLATLKIQPSEPRDSAVYFCASGRVDEQFFGPGTRLTVL.

The J gene is TRBJ1-6, the V gene TRBV30, with unresolved D. The CDR3 runs to 14 residues. Trimming removed 3 bases from V and 7 bases from J, with 13 bases in between. In germline, CDR1 is GTSNPN, CDR2 SVGIG (reference sequence). CDR3 residues: CAWSLGVRNSPLHF. The CDR3 DNA follows: TGTGCCTGGAGCCTCGGGGTAAGGAATTCACCCCTCCACTTT. Full variable domain (missing parts from reference TRBV30 and TRBJ1-6): SQTIHQWPATLVQPVGSPLSLECTVEGTSNPNLYWYRQAAGRGLQLLFYSVGIGQISSEVPQNLSASRPQDRQFILSSKKLLLSDSGFYLCAWSLGVRNSPLHFGNGTRLTVT.

J is TRBJ2-1 and V is TRBV4-1; D possibly matches TRBD1 or TRBD2 (5 bases each). The CDR3 has 19 amino acids. Germline values: CDR1 MGHRA, CDR2 YSYEKL. V was clipped by 0 bases and J by 0 bases, with 18 bases between them. This CDR3 reads CASSQDRVDGASSYNEQFF. For the CDR3, the DNA is TGCGCCAGCAGCCAAGATCGGGTGGACGGGGCCAGCTCCTACAATGAGCAGTTCTTC.

The CDR3 here is CASSSRPSGRRETQYF. As DNA, the CDR3 is TGTGCCAGCAGTTCGCGGCCTAGCGGGAGGAGAGAGACCCAGTACTTC. The V call is TRBV28, the J call TRBJ2-5, with 11 bases fitting TRBD2. Trimming took 4 bases from V and 4 from J; bases not matched to a gene: 8. CDR3 size: 16 residues. The germline gives CDR1 MDHEN, CDR2 SYDVKM.